What follows are 10 T cell receptor beta chains derived from one specimen sequenced in a study of CD8 T cells in ankylosing spondylitis. A single record per CDR3 protein comes from TCRdb applying MiXCR to the 5' RACE reads. The table includes a few hundred thousand distinct CDR3 sequences, roughly 25% detected once. Source material: blood, either unsorted or a sorted T cell fraction (not recorded which). Source of these receptors: a male donor with ankylosing spondylitis or in good health (not recorded which).

The table lists this clonotype with many counts. J is TRBJ1-1 and V is TRBV5-1; the match to TRBD1 covers 10 bases. Germline CDR1 and CDR2: SGHRS and YFSETQ. The V gene end was trimmed by 3 bases and the J gene end by 2 bases; junction bases not matched to a gene: 10. The CDR3 loop spans 17 amino acids. The CDR3 coding sequence is TGCGCCAGCAGCTCTCCCGGGACAGGGGTAAGAAACACTGAAGCTTTCTTT. Amino acid sequence: CASSSPGTGVRNTEAFF.

The gene calls are TRBV29-1 and TRBJ2-1; possible D gene TRBD1, 5 bases. The CDR3 has 12 residues. CDR1 is SQVTM and CDR2 is ANQGSEA in the germline V gene. The germline V and J ends were trimmed by 4 bases and 7 bases, with 11 bases remaining between them. This chain's CDR3 is CSVARVPNEQFF. CDR3 coding DNA: TGCAGCGTTGCCAGGGTCCCTAATGAGCAGTTCTTC.

This clonotype was observed at least ten times. The chain carries TRBV7-8 and TRBJ2-1, with D perhaps assigned TRBD1 or TRBD2 (5 bases each). The germline V gene encodes CDR1 SGHVS and CDR2 FQNEAQ. V was cut by 5 bases and J by 0 bases, with 11 bases left in between. CDR3 length equals 15 residues. The DNA for the CDR3 is TGTGCCAGCAGCCCCGGGGACGCCTCCTACAATGAGCAGTTCTTC. Protein product: CASSPGDASYNEQFF.

This clonotype has at least ten counts. The gene calls are TRBV6-1 and TRBJ1-2; TRBD1 aligns across 7 bases. V shed 6 bases, J shed 0 bases, and the junction held 4 bases outside the gene matches. Germline V CDR1 and CDR2: MNHNS, SASEGT. The CDR3 is 14 residues long. In nucleotides, the CDR3 is TGTGCCAGCAGGAAGACAGGGACTAACTATGGCTACACCTTC. This codes for CASRKTGTNYGYTF.

This clonotype has a handful of counts. The chain joins TRBV20-1 to TRBJ1-5, with 7 positions matching TRBD1. Germline V lookup: CDR1 DFQATT, CDR2 SNEGSKA (reference sequence). Trimming at V came to 1 base and at J to 2 bases, leaving 5 bases not matched to a gene. The CDR3 runs 15 residues. CDR3 amino acids: CSARVAGTGNQPQHF. The CDR3 DNA is TGCAGTGCTAGAGTTGCCGGGACAGGCAATCAGCCCCAGCATTTT.

The rearrangement uses TRBV20-1 and TRBJ1-6; D may be TRBD1 (5 bases). V was shortened by 1 base and J by 8 bases, with 12 bases between the two germline ends. CDR3 length: 14 residues. The germline V gene has CDR1 DFQATT and CDR2 SNEGSKA (reference sequence). The CDR3 nucleotides are TGCAGTGCTAGAGGTTCTGGGGGGGATTCACCCCTCCACTTT. Protein sequence: CSARGSGGDSPLHF.

The sample holds many counts of this clonotype. The chain recombines TRBV10-1 with TRBJ1-1, with TRBD1 matching 7 bases. Germline V lookup: CDR1 WNHNN, CDR2 SYGVQD (reference sequence). Losses at the gene ends were 3 bases for V and 1 base for J; bases not matched to a gene: 11. The CDR3 totals 17 residues. The CDR3 sequence is CASSEIGGAGPNTEAFF. CDR3 nucleotide sequence: TGCGCCAGCAGTGAAATAGGGGGCGCTGGGCCGAACACTGAAGCTTTCTTT.

This clonotype was detected ten times or more. This chain uses TRBV11-2 with TRBJ2-2; D unclear. CDR1 and CDR2 from the germline V gene are SGHAT and FQNNGV. The CDR3 sequence is 15 residues long. V was pared by 5 bases and J by 4 bases, with 14 bases between. The DNA of the CDR3 is TGTGCCAGCAGCACTTTCCGGGCCCCCACCGGGGAGCTGTTTTTT. Protein sequence: CASSTFRAPTGELFF.

V is TRBV20-1 and J is TRBJ1-2, with 7 nucleotides matching TRBD1. The CDR3 contains 14 residues. Germline V gene lookup returns CDR1 DFQATT and CDR2 SNEGSKA (reference sequence). Trimming removed 1 base from V and 2 bases from J; junction bases left unmatched: 4. This CDR3 is CSARVGTVNYGYTF. The CDR3 DNA follows: TGCAGTGCTAGAGTGGGGACAGTCAACTATGGCTACACCTTC.

About this clonotype itself: A much larger clone lies a single base off, so this may be a read error. This chain joins TRBV5-1 and TRBJ2-2; TRBD2 is a possible D gene (5 bases). The germline gives CDR1 SGHRS, CDR2 YFSETQ. The CDR3 covers 13 residues. The CDR3 region has the DNA TGCGCCAGCAGCTTGGTAGATACCGGGAAGCTGTTTTTT. Residues: CASSLVDTGKLFF.